The following is a TCR beta chain sequence with its context. Using immunoSEQ multiplex PCR, the repertoire was profiled, and TCRdb retains in-frame clones only, with some absent. The sample gives over 45,000 clones, approximately 80% of which show up once; 2.8% is in the top ten. Germline lookup yields CDR1 GTSNPN and CDR2 SVGIG (reference sequence). Trimming took 2 bases from V and 1 from J, leaving 8 bases between them. The CDR3 runs to 13 residues. The data belong to a study of OX40 agonist ivuxolimab in advanced cancers. The gene calls are TRBV30 and TRBJ1-1, with D uncertain. The specimen comprised CD4+ or CD8+ T cells sorted from blood, sampled in a trial of the OX40 agonist ivuxolimab. The TCR comes from an adult with an advanced solid tumor such as melanoma, head and neck, liver or kidney cancer. CDR3 DNA: TGTGCCTGGAGTCAAGACAAGAACACTGAAGCTTTCTTT. Translation: CAWSQDKNTEAFF.